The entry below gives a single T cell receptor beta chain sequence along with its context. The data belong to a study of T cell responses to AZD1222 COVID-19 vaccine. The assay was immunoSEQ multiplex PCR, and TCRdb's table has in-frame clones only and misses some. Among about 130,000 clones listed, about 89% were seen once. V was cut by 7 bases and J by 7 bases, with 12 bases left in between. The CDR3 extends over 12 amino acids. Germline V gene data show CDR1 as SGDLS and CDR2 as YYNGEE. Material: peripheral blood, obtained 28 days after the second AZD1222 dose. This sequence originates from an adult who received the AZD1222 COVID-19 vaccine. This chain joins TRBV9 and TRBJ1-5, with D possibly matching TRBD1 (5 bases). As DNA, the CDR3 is TGTGCCAGCGGGCCCGGGGGACAGCCCCAGCATTTT. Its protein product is CASGPGGQPQHF. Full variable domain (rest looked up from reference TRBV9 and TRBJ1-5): DSGVTQTPKHLITATGQRVTLRCSPRSGDLSVYWYQQSLDQGLQFLIQYYNGEERAKGNILERFSAQQFPDLHSELNLSSLELGDSALYFCASGPGGQPQHFGDGTRLSIL.